This TCR beta chain came from a study of blood T cell repertoires in COVID-19. There are 16 residues in the CDR3. Germline assignment: CDR1 SGHTS and CDR2 YDEGEE. Deletions cut 0 bases from V and 1 base from J, with 12 bases between. Only in-frame clones appear in the TCRdb table, and some are missing; sequencing was by immunoSEQ multiplex PCR. This table has some 390,000 clones, roughly 86% appearing once. The sequencing input was peripheral blood. This receptor was identified in a human donor in a cohort sampled during active COVID-19. The chain has TRBV5-8 and TRBJ2-3; the D gene is possibly TRBD2 (5 bases). The CDR3 sequence: CASSLGRGRGTDTQYF. In DNA form, the CDR3 reads TGTGCCAGCAGCTTGGGCAGAGGGCGGGGCACAGATACGCAGTATTTT.